This T cell receptor beta chain was retrieved from a study of blood T cell repertoires in COVID-19. The CDR3 runs to 14 residues. Germline V gene sequence: CDR1 SGHRS, CDR2 YFSETQ. The V segment lost 2 bases and the J segment 9 bases; nucleotides outside the gene matches: 3. Profiling relied on immunoSEQ multiplex PCR, and the TCRdb table lists in-frame clones only, not all of them. The data contain approximately 75,000 clones, 88% of them seen just once; the ten biggest clones take up over 25%. This TCR was sampled from a man over 45 with acute or convalescent COVID-19. The chain carries TRBV5-1 and TRBJ1-6; 9 bases fit TRBD1. Input material: peripheral blood. CDR3 in amino acids: CASSFGTGTSPLHF. The CDR3 coding sequence is TGCGCCAGCAGCTTCGGGACAGGGACTTCACCCCTCCACTTT.